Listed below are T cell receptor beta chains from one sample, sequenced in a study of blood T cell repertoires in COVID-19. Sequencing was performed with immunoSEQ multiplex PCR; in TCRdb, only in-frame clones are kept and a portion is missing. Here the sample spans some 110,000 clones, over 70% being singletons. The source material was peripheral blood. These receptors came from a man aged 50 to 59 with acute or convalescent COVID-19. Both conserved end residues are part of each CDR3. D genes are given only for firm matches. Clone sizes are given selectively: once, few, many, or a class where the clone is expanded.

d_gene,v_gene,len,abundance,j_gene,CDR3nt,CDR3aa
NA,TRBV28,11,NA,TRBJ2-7,TGTGCCAGCACCAGTAACTACGAGCAGTACTTC,CASTSNYEQYF
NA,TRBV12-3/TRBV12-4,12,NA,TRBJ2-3,TGTGCCAGCAAACAGTCCACAGATACGCAGTATTTT,CASKQSTDTQYF
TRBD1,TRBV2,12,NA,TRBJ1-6,TGTGCCAGCAGTTCCGACAGGGTCCCCCTCCACTTT,CASSSDRVPLHF
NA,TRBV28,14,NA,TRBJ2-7,TGTGCCAGCAGTTTCGCGGGGTCTAAGGACGAGCAGTACTTC,CASSFAGSKDEQYF
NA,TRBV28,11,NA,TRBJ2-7,TGTGCCAGCAGTCTCTACTACGAGCAGTACTTC,CASSLYYEQYF
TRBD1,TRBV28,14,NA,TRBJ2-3,TGTGCCAGCAGTCGGGACAGCATCACAGATACGCAGTATTTT,CASSRDSITDTQYF
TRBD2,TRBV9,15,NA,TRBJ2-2,TGTGCCAGCAGCGGCGGGACTAGAGGATCCGGGGAGCTGTTTTTT,CASSGGTRGSGELFF
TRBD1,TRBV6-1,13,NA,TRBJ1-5,TGTGCCAGCAGTGAATCCGCCCGGGACAGGGGGAATTTT,CASSESARDRGNF
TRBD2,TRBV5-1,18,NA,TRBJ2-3,TGCGCCAGCAGTCGATGGCCCGCTAGCGGGATTGGTACAGATACGCAGTATTTT,CASSRWPASGIGTDTQYF
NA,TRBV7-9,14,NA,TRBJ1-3,TGTGCCAGCAGCTTAGTTAGCTCTGGAAACACCATATATTTT,CASSLVSSGNTIYF
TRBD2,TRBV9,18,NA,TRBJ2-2,TGTGCCAGCAGCGTAAGGATATCAGCGGGACCCAACACCGGGGAGCTGTTTTTT,CASSVRISAGPNTGELFF
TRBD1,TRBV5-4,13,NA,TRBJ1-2,TGTGCCAGCGCTGGGGACAGGAACTATGGCTACACCTTC,CASAGDRNYGYTF
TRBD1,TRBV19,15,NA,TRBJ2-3,TGTGCCAGTAGCCCGGACAGGGCTAGCACAGATACGCAGTATTTT,CASSPDRASTDTQYF
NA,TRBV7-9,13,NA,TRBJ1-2,TGTGCCAGCAGCATGGGACAAGCCTATGGCTACACCTTC,CASSMGQAYGYTF
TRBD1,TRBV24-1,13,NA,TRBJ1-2,TGTGCCACCAGTGACCGGACAGGGTCTGGCTACACCTTC,CATSDRTGSGYTF
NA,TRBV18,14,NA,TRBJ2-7,TGTGCCAGCTCACCAGATGCCCGTCTTCGGGAGCAGTACTTC,CASSPDARLREQYF
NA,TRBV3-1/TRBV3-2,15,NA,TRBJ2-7,TGTGCCAGCAGCCTGCCTGGGACTTTCCCTTACGAGCAGTACTTC,CASSLPGTFPYEQYF
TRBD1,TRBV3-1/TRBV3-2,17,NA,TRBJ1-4,TGTGCCAGCAGCTCCCCGGGACAGGGGGCAACTAATGAAAAACTGTTTTTT,CASSSPGQGATNEKLFF
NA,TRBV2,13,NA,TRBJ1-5,TGTGCCAGCAGCGGGCAGGGTGGACAGCCCCAGCATTTT,CASSGQGGQPQHF
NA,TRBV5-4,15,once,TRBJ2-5,TGTGCCAGCAGCCCGTCGGGCCAGGACAAAGAGACCCAGTACTTC,CASSPSGQDKETQYF
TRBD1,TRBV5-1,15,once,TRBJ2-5,TGCGCCAGCAGCTTGGAAGGGACAGGGGTGGAGACCCAGTACTTC,CASSLEGTGVETQYF
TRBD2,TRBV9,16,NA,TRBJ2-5,TGTGCCAGCAGCGTAGGGATAGCGGGAGGGAGAGAGACCCAGTACTTC,CASSVGIAGGRETQYF
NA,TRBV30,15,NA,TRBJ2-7,TGTGCCTGGAGTGTACCCCTACGTGGCTCCTACGAGCAGTACTTC,CAWSVPLRGSYEQYF
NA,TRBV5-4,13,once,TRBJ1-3,TGTGCCAGCAGCTTGAGTCTGAGGGACACCATATATTTT,CASSLSLRDTIYF
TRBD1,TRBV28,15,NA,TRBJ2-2,TGTGCCAGCAGTCCCCGGACAGGGAACACCGGGGAGCTGTTTTTT,CASSPRTGNTGELFF
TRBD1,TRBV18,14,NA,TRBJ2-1,TGTGCCAGCCTGCAGACAGGGAGTTACAATGAGCAGTTCTTC,CASLQTGSYNEQFF
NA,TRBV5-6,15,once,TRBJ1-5,TGTGCCAGCAGCCCCGGACAGAGTAGCAATCAGCCCCAGCATTTT,CASSPGQSSNQPQHF
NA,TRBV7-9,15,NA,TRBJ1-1,TGTGCCAGCAGCCAGGGTGGACAGATGAACACTGAAGCTTTCTTT,CASSQGGQMNTEAFF
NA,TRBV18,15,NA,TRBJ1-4,TGTGCCAGCTCACCACCAGGGGATGTGGGTGAAAAACTGTTTTTT,CASSPPGDVGEKLFF
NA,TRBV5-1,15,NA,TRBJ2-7,TGCGCCAGCAGCCGGGACTCGACCGTCTCCTACGAGCAGTACTTC,CASSRDSTVSYEQYF
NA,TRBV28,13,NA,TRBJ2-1,TGTGCCAGCAGACTCGACACCTACAATGAGCAGTTCTTC,CASRLDTYNEQFF
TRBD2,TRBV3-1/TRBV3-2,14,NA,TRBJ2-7,TGTGCCAGCAGCCAATTCGTCGCGGGAGTCGAGCAGTACTTC,CASSQFVAGVEQYF
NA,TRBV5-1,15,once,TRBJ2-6,TGCGCCAGCAGACGGGGGTACTCTGGGGCCAACGTCCTGACTTTC,CASRRGYSGANVLTF
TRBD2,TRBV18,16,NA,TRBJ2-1,TGTGCCAGCTCACTCAAGACTAGCGGGAGGTGGAATGAGCAGTTCTTC,CASSLKTSGRWNEQFF
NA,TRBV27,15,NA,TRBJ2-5,TGTGCCAGCAGTTCCCCCCGCGGAGGTACGGGGACCCAGTACTTC,CASSSPRGGTGTQYF
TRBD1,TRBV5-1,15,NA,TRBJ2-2,TGCGCCAGCAGCCCGGACAGGGTCGGCACCGGGGAGCTGTTTTTT,CASSPDRVGTGELFF
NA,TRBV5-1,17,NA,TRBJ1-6,TGCGCCAGCAGCTTGGATCAACAGACGGGTAGGGGATCACCCCTCCACTTT,CASSLDQQTGRGSPLHF
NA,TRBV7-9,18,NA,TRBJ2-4,TGTGCCAGCAGCCGGGTGGTCGAGACAGGCAGAGCCAAAAACATTCAGTACTTC,CASSRVVETGRAKNIQYF
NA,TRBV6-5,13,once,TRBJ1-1,TGTGCCAGCACCGGGACACTTAATACTGAAGCTTTCTTT,CASTGTLNTEAFF
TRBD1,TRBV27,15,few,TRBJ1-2,TGTGCCAGCAGTCCGGGGACAGGGGGCTGGTATGGCTACACCTTC,CASSPGTGGWYGYTF